The 18 T cell receptor beta chains presented below share a single source sample, sequenced in a study of response to subunit inactivated influenza vaccine. In TCRdb, the RT-PCR reads were re-called with MiXCR into one record per CDR3 protein. The table shows 300,000 to 350,000 distinct CDR3 sequences, with about 20% occurring only once. The starting material was PBMCs from blood, obtained roughly 20 months after vaccination. The receptor set was obtained from a man aged 50 to 69 who received an inactivated influenza vaccine.

The sample holds a few counts of this clonotype. The chain employs TRBV30 and TRBJ1-2; no clear D gene. V lost 2 bases, J lost 3 bases, and 13 bases lay in between. This CDR3 has 14 amino acids. CDR1 and CDR2 (germline): GTSNPN, SVGIG (reference sequence). The DNA for the CDR3 is TGTGCCTGGAGTTCACAAGGGAACTACTATGGCTACACCTTC. This gives the protein CAWSSQGNYYGYTF.

The table lists this clonotype with a few counts. The V and J genes are TRBV11-2 and TRBJ2-1; 8 nucleotides line up with TRBD2. V lost 5 bases, J lost 0 bases, and 9 bases stayed unmatched. Germline-derived CDR1 and CDR2 are SGHAT and FQNNGV. The CDR3 has 17 residues. In DNA form, the CDR3 reads TGTGCCAGCAGCGTTATAGCGGGAACGGTCTCCTACAATGAGCAGTTCTTC. This sequence encodes CASSVIAGTVSYNEQFF.

This clonotype appeared a few times. The chain is built from TRBV11-2 and TRBJ1-1; D uncertain. Germline V lookup: CDR1 SGHAT, CDR2 FQNNGV. The V end was cut by 5 bases, the J end by 5 bases, with 15 bases between. The CDR3 loop spans 14 amino acids. The CDR3 spells CASSRAVRRTEAFF. The DNA for the CDR3 is TGTGCCAGCAGCCGAGCGGTTAGGAGGACTGAAGCTTTCTTT.

The sample holds a few counts of this clonotype. The chain uses TRBV7-8 and TRBJ1-2; a weak D match, TRBD1 (5 bases). The CDR3 covers 18 residues. Germline V lookup: CDR1 SGHVS, CDR2 FQNEAQ. V dropped 4 bases and J dropped 0 bases, with 21 bases sitting between them. The CDR3 DNA sequence: TGTGCCAGCAGCTCGAAACCGGGACCGGCAGAAGCTAACTATGGCTACACCTTC. Protein product: CASSSKPGPAEANYGYTF.

This sequence joins TRBV7-9 and TRBJ1-1, with 7 positions matching TRBD1. The CDR3 totals 14 residues. The junction had 7 bases not matched to a gene; V was cut back by 6 bases and J by 3 bases. The germline CDR1 and CDR2 sequences are SEHNR and FQNEAQ (reference sequence). The CDR3 nucleotides read TGTGCCAGCAGACGAACCGGGACAGACACTGAAGCTTTCTTT. It codes for CASRRTGTDTEAFF.

V gene TRBV11-2 combines with J gene TRBJ1-1; maybe TRBD1 (6 bases). CDR1 and CDR2 (germline): SGHAT, FQNNGV. The V and J ends lost 1 base and 3 bases respectively, with 15 bases between them. CDR3 size: 16 residues. The CDR3 bases are TGTGCCAGCAGCTTAGGTGTCCGGGACATATACACTGAAGCTTTCTTT. Its protein is CASSLGVRDIYTEAFF.

A note on this clonotype: Relative to the germline gene, one junction end is altered; a read error may explain this. The chain couples TRBV4-3 to TRBJ2-3; 8 positions agree with TRBD2. Germline CDR1 and CDR2: LGHNA and YSLEER. The CDR3 runs 15 residues. DNA for the CDR3: TGCGCCAGCAGCCTATCAGCGGGAGACTCAGATGCGCAGTATTTT. Translation: CASSLSAGDSDAQYF.

V gene TRBV28 combines with J gene TRBJ2-1, with unresolved D. There are 13 residues in the CDR3. In germline, CDR1 is MDHEN, CDR2 SYDVKM. V was pared by 6 bases and J by 15 bases, with 21 bases between. CDR3 in amino acids: CASSPGLAGVGFF. The CDR3 region has the DNA TGTGCCAGCAGCCCTGGGTTGGCTGGGGTAGGGTTCTTC.

The CDR3 spells CASRAGVVYNEQFF. CDR3 in DNA: TGTGCCAGCAGAGCGGGAGTGGTTTACAATGAGCAGTTCTTC. The chain combines TRBV6-1 with TRBJ2-1, with 8 bases that match TRBD2. Per germline, CDR1 MNHNS and CDR2 SASEGT. Germline trimming cut 6 bases from V and 4 bases from J; bases unmatched to any gene: 5. This CDR3 has 14 amino acids.

The chain is built from TRBV7-9 and TRBJ1-5, with D tentatively TRBD1 (5 bases). This CDR3 has 16 amino acids. The V gene's germline CDR1 is SEHNR and CDR2 FQNEAQ (reference sequence). V was shortened by 0 bases and J by 1 base, with 10 bases between the two germline ends. CDR3 sequence reads: CASSLALGPSNQPQHF. DNA of the CDR3: TGTGCCAGCAGCTTAGCGCTGGGACCCAGCAATCAGCCCCAGCATTTT.

The V call is TRBV27, the J call TRBJ1-1, with D possibly TRBD1 on 6 matching bases. The CDR3 has 13 amino acids. From germline, CDR1 is MNHEY and CDR2 SMNVEV (reference sequence). The V and J ends lost 3 bases and 6 bases respectively, with 11 bases between them. CDR3 loop: CASSFQGFSEAFF. CDR3 DNA sequence: TGTGCCAGCAGTTTTCAGGGGTTCTCTGAAGCTTTCTTT.

This clonotype has more than one count but fewer than ten. J is TRBJ1-3 and V is TRBV7-2; D remains unclear. Germline CDR1 SGHTA, CDR2 FQGNSA. Between the trimmed V and J ends, which lost 6 bases and 4 bases, there was a span of 16 bases. The CDR3 has 15 residues. The CDR3 reads CASSPSWSQGNTIYF. The CDR3 bases are TGTGCCAGCAGTCCAAGCTGGTCTCAGGGAAACACCATATATTTT.

The chain combines TRBV6-2 or TRBV6-3 with TRBJ2-5; D remains ambiguous. The V end was cut by 5 bases, the J end by 5 bases, with 12 bases between. The CDR3 sequence is 13 residues long. Germline loops: CDR1 MNHEY, CDR2 SVGEGT. This CDR3 is CASSPWLFETQYF. The CDR3 nucleotides are TGTGCCAGCAGTCCCTGGTTGTTCGAGACCCAGTACTTC.

This clonotype was detected a few times. The genes are TRBV20-1 and TRBJ1-1; perhaps TRBD1 as D (6 bases). The CDR3 runs to 14 residues. Trimming removed 1 base from V and 0 bases from J, with 9 bases in between. CDR1 and CDR2 from the germline V gene are DFQATT and SNEGSKA (reference sequence). The CDR3 coding sequence is TGCAGTGCTAGAGCTGGGGGGCTGAACACTGAAGCTTTCTTT. It encodes CSARAGGLNTEAFF.

The V and J genes are TRBV15 and TRBJ1-5, with a weak D call TRBD1 (5 bases). Trimming took off 0 bases at V and 2 bases at J, with 14 bases between the two ends. The CDR3 runs to 17 residues. Germline CDR1 LNHNV, CDR2 YYDKDF (reference sequence). CDR3 bases: TGTGCCACCAGCAGAGATCGTAGGGGATTTGGCAATCAGCCCCAGCATTTT. Protein: CATSRDRRGFGNQPQHF. Combining the CDR3 with reference TRBV15 and TRBJ1-5 gives the whole variable domain DAMVIQNPRYQVTQFGKPVTLSCSQTLNHNVMYWYQQKSSQAPKLLFHYYDKDFNNEADTPDNFQSRRPNTSFCFLDIRSPGLGDTAMYLCATSRDRRGFGNQPQHFGDGTRLSIL.

This chain links TRBV7-8 with TRBJ2-4; 12 bases map to TRBD1. V lost 4 bases to trimming and J lost 3 bases; unmatched junction nucleotides: 13. CDR1 is SGHVS and CDR2 is FQNEAQ in the germline V gene. The CDR3 sequence is 19 residues long. This chain's CDR3 is CASSWDRDRGLVGKNIQYF. The CDR3 nucleotides are TGTGCCAGCAGCTGGGACCGGGACAGGGGGCTCGTAGGCAAAAACATTCAGTACTTC.

The chain is built from TRBV9 and TRBJ1-1; D remains unclear. CDR3 size: 15 residues. The ends were cut back, 4 bases at V and 0 bases at J, with 13 bases in the middle. The germline CDR1 and CDR2 sequences are SGDLS and YYNGEE. The CDR3 sequence: CASSPTGVLNTEAFF. The CDR3 bases are TGTGCCAGCAGCCCTACGGGCGTGTTGAACACTGAAGCTTTCTTT.

V and J are TRBV4-1 and TRBJ2-1; 7 nucleotides agree with TRBD1. CDR3 length equals 15 residues. Germline CDR1 reads MGHRA; CDR2 reads YSYEKL. V lost 3 bases to trimming and J lost 4 bases; unmatched junction nucleotides: 6. The CDR3, as DNA: TGCGCCAGCAGCCACCCGGACAGGTCGTACAATGAGCAGTTCTTC. Its translation is CASSHPDRSYNEQFF.